The 30 T cell receptor beta chains listed next were all sequenced from one sample in a study of monozygotic twins with inflammatory bowel disease. For each CDR3 protein, TCRdb gives one entry from its re-call of the 5' RACE reads, without DNA. Recorded here are 200,000 to 250,000 distinct CDR3 sequences; the top ten clones represent 1.5% to 2%. The sample comprised blood. The receptor set was obtained from a human donor with ulcerative colitis or Crohn's disease, or a healthy co-twin of an affected twin (not recorded which).

The chain combines TRBV5-5 with TRBJ1-6; the TCRdb D gene call, TRBD1, has no DNA to confirm it. Looked up from germline, CDR1 is SGHKS and CDR2 is YYEKEE (reference sequence). The CDR3 loop spans 16 amino acids. The CDR3 spells CASSYIPGTDNSPLHF.

The J gene is TRBJ1-1, the V gene TRBV5-6; TCRdb's assignment of TRBD1 cannot be checked, as there is no DNA. Germline V gene sequence: CDR1 SGHDT, CDR2 YYEEEE. CDR3 length: 13 amino acids. CDR3 residues: CASTPGGNTEAFF.

The chain recombines TRBV12-3 or TRBV12-4 with TRBJ1-3. This CDR3 contains 14 residues. CDR3 in amino acids: CASSPKYSGNTIYF.

The rearrangement links TRBV18 to TRBJ1-1; TCRdb calls TRBD1, which cannot be checked without DNA. CDR1 is KGHSH, CDR2 LQKENI, per germline. The CDR3 runs 15 residues. The CDR3 sequence is CASSGLGQGHTEAFF.

The V and J genes are TRBV5-6 and TRBJ2-3; without DNA, the TCRdb call of TRBD1 cannot be checked. The length of the CDR3 is 14 residues. The germline V gene encodes CDR1 SGHDT and CDR2 YYEEEE. CDR3 amino acids: CASRDRGPTDTQYF.

The chain carries TRBV4-1 and TRBJ2-7; the TCRdb call, TRBD1, lacks DNA for checking. The CDR3 contains 15 residues. Germline V gene sequence: CDR1 MGHRA, CDR2 YSYEKL. CDR3 residues: CASSQEGTGSYEQYF.

The chain recombines TRBV27 with TRBJ2-5; the TCRdb D gene call, TRBD1, has no DNA to confirm it. Germline CDR1 MNHEY, CDR2 SMNVEV (reference sequence). CDR3 size: 15 residues. The CDR3 sequence: CASSFGTGAKETQYF.

The J gene is TRBJ1-2, the V gene TRBV5-5; TCRdb gives TRBD1 as the D gene, but with no DNA this cannot be confirmed. Germline V gene sequence: CDR1 SGHKS, CDR2 YYEKEE (reference sequence). The CDR3 spans 14 residues. CDR3 residues: CASTVGGGAYGYTF.

This sequence joins TRBV19 and TRBJ2-5; the TCRdb call, TRBD1, lacks DNA for checking. CDR1 LNHDA and CDR2 SQIVND come from the germline V gene (reference sequence). The CDR3 length is 15 residues. CDR3 sequence: CASSEGRGRKKTQYF.

The chain couples TRBV7-3 to TRBJ1-1; TCRdb's D call of TRBD1 is untestable without DNA. The CDR3 covers 15 residues. Germline CDR1 SGHTA, CDR2 FQGTGA. The CDR3 spells CASSLSSGGASGAFF.

The rearrangement uses TRBV29-1 and TRBJ1-3. Germline assignment: CDR1 SQVTM and CDR2 ANQGSEA. CDR3 length: 13 amino acids. This chain's CDR3 is CSVPYGPGNTIYF.

The gene calls are TRBV19 and TRBJ1-2; TCRdb gives TRBD1 as the D gene, but with no DNA this cannot be confirmed. The CDR3 is 15 residues long. Looked up from germline, CDR1 is LNHDA and CDR2 is SQIVND (reference sequence). The chain's CDR3 is CASSTRDGSAYGYTF.

This chain connects TRBV7-8 to TRBJ1-6; as DNA is missing, the TRBD1 call by TCRdb cannot be tested. Germline values: CDR1 SGHVS, CDR2 FQNEAQ. This CDR3 is 16 amino acids long. The CDR3 loop reads CASSLGGIGGNSPLHF.

The genes are TRBV25-1 and TRBJ2-2; TCRdb's D gene call, TRBD2, goes unchecked for lack of DNA. The CDR3 is 16 residues long. Germline V gene lookup returns CDR1 MGHDK and CDR2 SYGVNS. CDR3 loop: CASSDRGLAHTGELFF.

The chain links TRBV5-1 to TRBJ2-2; absent DNA, TCRdb's TRBD1 call cannot be checked. Germline CDR1 reads SGHRS; CDR2 reads YFSETQ. This CDR3 contains 14 residues. CDR3 residues: CASSTRRDTGELFF.

V usage is TRBV7-9 and J usage is TRBJ2-4; TCRdb outputs TRBD1, but without DNA this stays unchecked. Germline V lookup: CDR1 SEHNR, CDR2 FQNEAQ (reference sequence). The CDR3 contains 12 residues. The CDR3 here is CASSLGGDIQYF.

The chain joins TRBV12-3 or TRBV12-4 to TRBJ2-3; TCRdb returns TRBD1, unconfirmable since there is no DNA. This CDR3 contains 18 residues. Here the CDR3 reads CASSLYSNPGGVTDTQYF.

This chain joins TRBV10-3 and TRBJ2-2; TCRdb designates TRBD1, a call that cannot be tested without DNA. This CDR3 region has 15 residues. Germline CDR1 and CDR2: ENHRY and SYGVKD. CDR3 residues: CAISGLGGPTGELFF.

V gene TRBV5-1 combines with J gene TRBJ2-2; the D gene TCRdb calls, TRBD2, cannot be checked with no DNA. The germline gives CDR1 SGHRS, CDR2 YFSETQ. The length of the CDR3 is 13 residues. CDR3 protein: CASSAAPTGELFF.

The chain is built from TRBV6-2 or TRBV6-3 and TRBJ1-5; TCRdb selects TRBD1, and the lack of DNA leaves this call unchecked. There are 13 residues in the CDR3. CDR1 is MNHEY, CDR2 SVGEGT, per germline. This CDR3 reads CASSSGVNQPQYF.

The rearrangement joins TRBV12-3 or TRBV12-4 to TRBJ2-2; TCRdb's D call, TRBD2, is unchecked because there is no DNA. The CDR3 is 15 residues long. CDR3 sequence reads: CASSLPSGNTGELFF.

The gene calls are TRBV6-1 and TRBJ2-7; the D call of TRBD1 rests on TCRdb alone, since no DNA is present to check it. Germline assignment: CDR1 MNHNS and CDR2 SASEGT. The CDR3 is 15 amino acids. The CDR3 protein is CASSDKGTGTYEQYF.

The rearrangement joins TRBV6-5 to TRBJ2-5. CDR3 size: 15 residues. The germline V gene has CDR1 MNHEY and CDR2 SVGAGI. Here the CDR3 reads CASSYSVGYQETQYF.

This sequence joins TRBV27 and TRBJ2-1; TCRdb indicates TRBD2, and absent DNA this call remains unverified. The CDR3 has 16 residues. In germline, CDR1 is MNHEY, CDR2 SMNVEV (reference sequence). The CDR3 here is CASSPLGLAGVNEQFF.

The chain uses TRBV7-9 and TRBJ2-5. Germline lookup yields CDR1 SEHNR and CDR2 FQNEAQ (reference sequence). The CDR3 sequence is 14 residues long. The CDR3 here is CASSLSPLAETQYF. Drawing the rest from reference TRBV7-9 and TRBJ2-5, the complete variable domain is DTGVSQNPRHKITKRGQNVTFRCDPISEHNRLYWYRQTLGQGPEFLTYFQNEAQLEKSRLLSDRFSAERPKGSFSTLEIQRTEQGDSAMYLCASSLSPLAETQYFGPGTRLLVL.

The CDR3 spells CAISPGTGGSNQPQHF. The V gene is TRBV10-3, the J gene TRBJ1-5; TCRdb calls TRBD1, which cannot be checked without DNA. The CDR3 spans 16 residues. Germline values: CDR1 ENHRY, CDR2 SYGVKD.

The gene calls are TRBV20-1 and TRBJ2-7; TCRdb designates TRBD1, a call that cannot be tested without DNA. In germline, CDR1 is DFQATT, CDR2 SNEGSKA (reference sequence). This CDR3 spans 14 amino acids. The CDR3 loop reads CSARQAGVFYEQYF.

V usage is TRBV6-5 and J usage is TRBJ2-3. The CDR3 covers 11 residues. Germline V CDR1 and CDR2: MNHEY, SVGAGI. The CDR3 protein is CASSFLDTQYF.

The CDR3 loop reads CASSQDPGSFYEQYF. V gene TRBV3-1 combines with J gene TRBJ2-7; checking the TCRdb D call of TRBD1 is not possible without DNA. The CDR3 is 15 amino acids. Germline assignment: CDR1 LGHDT and CDR2 YNNKEL (reference sequence).

The chain is built from TRBV11-3 and TRBJ2-3; TCRdb gives TRBD1 as the D gene, but with no DNA this cannot be confirmed. There are 15 residues in the CDR3. Germline V lookup: CDR1 SGHNT, CDR2 YENEEA. The CDR3 loop reads CASSQGQGKVDTQYF.